This TCR beta chain was observed in a study of shared clonotypes between healthy human individuals. Profiling relied on immunoSEQ multiplex PCR, and the TCRdb table lists in-frame clones only, not all of them. This table has over 2 million clones, roughly 92% appearing once. Findings and caveats of the study: Approximately 5.3% was the fraction of naive CD4 clonotypes found shared across several donors. Few donors restricted represented genetic and exposure-history diversity.

With regard to this clone: Its target is unknown.

Germline lookup yields CDR1 SGHRS and CDR2 YFSETQ. V lost 2 bases, J lost 6 bases, and 7 bases stayed unmatched. The CDR3 has 15 residues. The rearrangement uses TRBV5-1 and TRBJ1-1, with 10 bases lining up with TRBD1. The specimen sequenced was naive CD4+ T cells from PBMCs. Noted subset: CD45RA+ positively selected. This receptor was taken from a man aged 18 to 29 in good health. Some clones in this sample may be carry-over from other donors' samples. CDR3 DNA sequence: TGCGCCAGCAGCTTACCGGGACAGGGGTACCCTGAAGCTTTCTTT. Amino acid sequence: CASSLPGQGYPEAFF.